These T cell receptor beta chains were read from a single sample in a study of T cells in Graves' hyperthyroidism and ophthalmopathy. TCRdb itself ran the multiplex PCR reads through MiXCR, one entry per CDR3 protein. The data hold hundreds of thousands of distinct CDR3 sequences, with under 15% observed a single time. Sequencing was done on a sample of blood. The source is a woman between 18 and 29 years old with Graves' hyperthyroidism. Each CDR3 is given with its conserved first and last residue. The D gene is left open where the match is weak. Expanded clones get a size class; other rows say once, few or many, or leave the size out.

>-|TRBV6-2/TRBV6-3|TRBJ2-7|many
TGTGCCAGCAACCTATGGGGCTCCTACGAGCAGTACTTC
CASNLWGSYEQYF
>-|TRBV5-1|TRBJ2-1|many
TGCGCCAGCAGCTTGGACGCTAGCGCCAAATACAATGAGCAGTTCTTC
CASSLDASAKYNEQFF
>-|TRBV7-3|TRBJ2-1|many
TGTGCCAGCAGCCTCATGGGTCCGGAATACAATGAGCAGTTCTTC
CASSLMGPEYNEQFF
>TRBD1|TRBV28|TRBJ2-4|-
TGTGCCAGCGAAACAGGGGAAGAAGCCAAAAACATTCAGTACTTC
CASETGEEAKNIQYF
>TRBD1|TRBV6-1|TRBJ2-7|many
TGTGCCAGCAGTGAAGGTGGTGGGACAGGGTACTTC
CASSEGGGTGYF
>-|TRBV7-3|TRBJ2-5|many
TGTGCCAGCAGCTTAAGGGCCGACTGGGGGGAGACCCAGTACTTC
CASSLRADWGETQYF
>-|TRBV28|TRBJ2-2|many
TGTGCCAGCAGTTTTATTTTAGCGGACGACGGAGGCGGGGAGCTGTTTTTT
CASSFILADDGGGELFF
>-|TRBV6-2/TRBV6-3|TRBJ2-2|many
TGTGCCAGCAGTTACAATGCTATCGCGGGATCGGGGGCCGGGGAGCTGTTTTTT
CASSYNAIAGSGAGELFF
>-|TRBV11-2|TRBJ2-2|many
TGTGCCAGCAGCTTAGGGGACGGGGAGCTGTTTTTT
CASSLGDGELFF
>-|TRBV7-3|TRBJ2-2|many
TGTGCCAGCAGCTTCCAAAGCGGGAACACCGGGGAGCTGTTTTTT
CASSFQSGNTGELFF
>-|TRBV12-3/TRBV12-4|TRBJ2-3|many
TGTGCCAGCAGTTTACCCCCAAGCGCAGATACGCAGTATTTT
CASSLPPSADTQYF
>TRBD2|TRBV29-1|TRBJ2-1|many
TGCAGCGTAAGACTAGCGGCAGCTTACAATGAGCAGTTCTTC
CSVRLAAAYNEQFF
>TRBD1|TRBV13|TRBJ2-5|few
TGTGCCAGCAGCCAGGGACAGGGAGTTGAGACCCAGTACTTC
CASSQGQGVETQYF
>-|TRBV6-1|TRBJ1-6|many
TGTGCCAGCAGCCTCTCCGGGCCCCGAAGTTCACCCCTCCACTTT
CASSLSGPRSSPLHF
>TRBD1|TRBV6-1|TRBJ1-1|many
TGTGCCAGCAGTGAATGGAACAGGGGGCGCGGGGTAACTGAAGCTTTCTTT
CASSEWNRGRGVTEAFF
>TRBD2|TRBV6-2/TRBV6-3|TRBJ2-3|many
TGTGCCAGCAGTTACGTTGCGGGGGGAACAGATACGCAGTATTTT
CASSYVAGGTDTQYF
>TRBD2|TRBV28|TRBJ2-1|many
TGTGCCAGCAGTTTATGGACTAGCGGGAGTAAGAATGAGCAGTTCTTC
CASSLWTSGSKNEQFF